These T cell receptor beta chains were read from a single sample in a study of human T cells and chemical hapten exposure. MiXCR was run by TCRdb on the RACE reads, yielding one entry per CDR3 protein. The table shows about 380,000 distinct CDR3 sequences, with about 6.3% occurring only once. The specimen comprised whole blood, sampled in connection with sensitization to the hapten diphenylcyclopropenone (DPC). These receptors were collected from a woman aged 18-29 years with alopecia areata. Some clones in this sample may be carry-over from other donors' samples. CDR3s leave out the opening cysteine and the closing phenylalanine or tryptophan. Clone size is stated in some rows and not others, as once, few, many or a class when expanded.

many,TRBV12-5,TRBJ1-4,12,ASGGGRIADTVF
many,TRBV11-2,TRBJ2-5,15,ASSLVFLAGDEETQY
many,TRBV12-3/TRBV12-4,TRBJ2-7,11,ASSFGGAYEQY
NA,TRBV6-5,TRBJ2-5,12,ASSPQTGQETQY
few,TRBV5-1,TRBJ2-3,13,ASSQPGGGTDTQY
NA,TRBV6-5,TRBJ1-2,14,ASSYSLDRNYYGYT
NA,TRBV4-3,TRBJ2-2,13,ASSQLAGNTGELF
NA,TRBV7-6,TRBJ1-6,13,ASSLESDRNSPLH
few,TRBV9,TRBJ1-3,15,ASSHSGAGAAGNTIY
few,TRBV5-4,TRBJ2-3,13,ASSPAGPSTDTQY
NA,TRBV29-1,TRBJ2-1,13,SAQEGGRSYNEQF
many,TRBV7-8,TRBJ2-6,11,ASSPLGANVLT
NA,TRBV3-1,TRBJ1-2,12,ASSQGPGRGGYT
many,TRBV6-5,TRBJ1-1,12,ASSSLGSFTEAF
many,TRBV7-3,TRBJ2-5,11,ASSRGVQETQY
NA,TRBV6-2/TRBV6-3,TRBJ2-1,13,ASSLADYSYNEQF
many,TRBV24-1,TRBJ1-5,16,ATSDLGTGGGRNQPQH
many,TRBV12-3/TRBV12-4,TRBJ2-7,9,ASSPLLEQY
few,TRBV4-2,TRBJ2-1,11,ASSQDVQLEQF
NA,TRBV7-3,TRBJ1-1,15,ASSLTGLGGLTAEAF
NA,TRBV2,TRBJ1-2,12,ASSKRDRDYGYT
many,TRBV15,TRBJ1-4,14,ATSRLGEGLGEKLF
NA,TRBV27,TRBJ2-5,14,ASSPQSTSGVVAQY
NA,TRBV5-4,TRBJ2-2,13,ASSPPQGNIGELF
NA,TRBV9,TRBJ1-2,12,ASSVQGAGYGYT
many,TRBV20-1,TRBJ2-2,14,SARAMGRENTGELF
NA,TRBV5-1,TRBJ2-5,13,ASRRSGQTQETQY
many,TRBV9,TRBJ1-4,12,ASSVDNFNEKLF
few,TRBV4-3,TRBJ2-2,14,ASSQGLAGITGELF
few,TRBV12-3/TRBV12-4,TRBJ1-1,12,ASSPRQADFEAF
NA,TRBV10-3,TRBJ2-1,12,AISDIQGWNEQF
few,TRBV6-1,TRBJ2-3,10,ASSGTSNTQY
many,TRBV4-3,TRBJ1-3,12,ASSKGAAGNTIY